Listed below are T cell receptor beta chains from one sample, sequenced in a study of human T cells and chemical hapten exposure. MiXCR, applied by TCRdb to the RACE reads, yields one record per CDR3 protein. The sample carries approximately 40,000 distinct CDR3 sequences, over 3% recorded once. Source: whole blood, taken in connection with sensitization to the hapten diphenylcyclopropenone (DPC). The receptors here all came from a man aged 40-55 years with alopecia areata. Some clones in this sample may be carry-over from other donors' samples. CDR3s include the opening cysteine and the closing phenylalanine or tryptophan. A D gene is named only where the DNA matches it firmly. Size is stated for part of the rows, as once, few or many counts, or as a class when the clone is expanded.

abundance,d_gene,v_gene,j_gene,CDR3nt,CDR3aa
many,TRBD1,TRBV20-1,TRBJ2-7,TGCAGTGCTAACCGGGACAGCAGGGTAGGCGAGCAGTACTTC,CSANRDSRVGEQYF
many,.,TRBV7-2,TRBJ2-5,TGTGCCAGCAGCCCCGTGCGGAGGGAAGAGACCCAGTACTTC,CASSPVRREETQYF
few,TRBD2,TRBV15,TRBJ2-7,TGTGCCACCAGCAGAGATCGGTTTAGCGGGAGCATGGTCTACGAGCAGTACTTC,CATSRDRFSGSMVYEQYF
many,.,TRBV3-1,TRBJ1-6,TGTGCCAGCAGCCCAACAGCCCTGGGAGATTCACCCCTCCACTTT,CASSPTALGDSPLHF
many,.,TRBV3-1,TRBJ1-5,TGTGCCAGCAGCCAAGAGGCAAAGACTAATCAGCCCCAGCATTTT,CASSQEAKTNQPQHF
many,.,TRBV7-9,TRBJ2-1,TGTGCCAGCAGCCTCGGGTTAGGCGTAAGCTCCTACAATGAGCAGTTCTTC,CASSLGLGVSSYNEQFF
many,TRBD1,TRBV6-5,TRBJ1-1,TGTGCCAGCAGTTACTCGATAAATAGGGGGCGAGAAACTGAAGCTTTCTTT,CASSYSINRGRETEAFF
many,TRBD1,TRBV5-1,TRBJ2-1,TGCGCCAGCAGCCCGGACAGGGGCTTCTACAATGAGCAGTTCTTC,CASSPDRGFYNEQFF
.,.,TRBV3-1,TRBJ2-3,TGTGCCAGCAGCCAAGAGCGGGGTGATATCACAGATACGCAGTATTTT,CASSQERGDITDTQYF
many,.,TRBV15,TRBJ1-1,TGTGCCACCAGCAGAGATTGGGGGCTAGACACTGAAGCTTTCTTT,CATSRDWGLDTEAFF
many,TRBD2,TRBV6-5,TRBJ2-3,TGTGCCAGCACCTCCCTGGGGGGAGGGAGACGAACAGATACGCAGTATTTT,CASTSLGGGRRTDTQYF
.,.,TRBV3-1,TRBJ2-3,TGTGCCAGCAGCCAAGGAGATACGCAGTATTTT,CASSQGDTQYF
many,.,TRBV6-4,TRBJ2-3,TGTGCCAGCAGTGCCCGGGAGACAGATACGCAGTATTTT,CASSARETDTQYF
many,.,TRBV6-5,TRBJ2-7,TGTGCCAGCAGACATAACTACGAGCAGTACTTC,CASRHNYEQYF
many,.,TRBV12-3/TRBV12-4,TRBJ1-2,TGTGCCAGCAGTTTGAGGGCTAACTATGGCTACACCTTC,CASSLRANYGYTF